These 31 T cell receptor beta chains came from one sample sequenced in a study of identical twins. TCRdb redid the calling of the 5' RACE reads with MiXCR, one entry per CDR3 protein. The sample shows around 1.7 million distinct CDR3 sequences, about 30% of them seen only once. What was sequenced was cord blood. The receptors were sampled from a newborn girl in good health.

This clonotype was detected many times. The chain joins TRBV28 to TRBJ2-3; 7 bases agree with TRBD2. V trimming: 4 bases; J trimming: 0 bases; junction bases outside the gene matches: 10. Germline V gene data show CDR1 as MDHEN and CDR2 as SYDVKM. This CDR3 contains 17 residues. This chain's CDR3 is CASSYLAEIASTDTQYF. CDR3 bases: TGTGCCAGCAGTTATCTAGCGGAGATAGCTAGCACAGATACGCAGTATTTT.

The rearrangement links TRBV24-1 to TRBJ2-4, with D possibly TRBD1 on 6 matching bases. Germline CDR1 is KGHDR and CDR2 is SFDVKD. CDR3 size: 15 residues. The V end was cut by 6 bases, the J end by 5 bases, with 16 bases between. In nucleotides, the CDR3 is TGTGCCACCAGTCCCCTCCTGGCAGGGGAAAACATTCAGTACTTC. It translates to CATSPLLAGENIQYF.

V is TRBV5-6 and J is TRBJ2-2; D is perhaps TRBD2 (5 bases). Trimming removed 2 bases from V and 0 bases from J, with 8 bases in between. The length of the CDR3 is 15 residues. Looked up from germline, CDR1 is SGHDT and CDR2 is YYEEEE. CDR3 DNA: TGTGCCAGCAGCTTCGGAGCGGCGAACACCGGGGAGCTGTTTTTT. Translated: CASSFGAANTGELFF.

The rearrangement uses TRBV10-3 and TRBJ2-5; 11 bases are shared with TRBD1. This CDR3 comprises 12 residues. CDR1 is ENHRY and CDR2 is SYGVKD in the germline V gene. Trimming removed 7 bases from V and 11 bases from J; junction bases left unmatched: 6. CDR3 sequence reads: CAIKGQGGEQYF. CDR3 DNA sequence: TGTGCCATCAAGGGACAGGGGGGAGAGCAGTACTTC.

CDR3 sequence reads: CSAIGTYNSPLHF. CDR3 nucleotide sequence: TGCAGTGCTATTGGGACCTATAATTCACCCCTCCACTTT. The rearrangement links TRBV20-1 to TRBJ1-6; D is undetermined. Germline loops: CDR1 DFQATT, CDR2 SNEGSKA (reference sequence). CDR3 length equals 13 residues. Trimming cost V 4 bases and J 2 bases, with 6 bases left between them.

This clonotype was counted a few times. This sequence joins TRBV28 and TRBJ1-1; the D is unclear. The V end was cut by 4 bases, the J end by 5 bases, with 17 bases between. CDR1 is MDHEN and CDR2 is SYDVKM in the germline V gene. The length of the CDR3 is 15 residues. The DNA for the CDR3 is TGTGCCAGCAGTTCCCCGGGAGAAGGCAGGACTGAAGCTTTCTTT. The encoded protein is CASSSPGEGRTEAFF.

This clonotype was observed a handful of times. The chain carries TRBV11-3 and TRBJ2-3, with a tentative D call TRBD2 (7 bases). Trimming took 3 bases from V and 3 from J, leaving 16 bases between them. Germline V gene sequence: CDR1 SGHNT, CDR2 YENEEA. CDR3 length: 16 residues. The CDR3 sequence: CASSFGGGGTTDTQYF. The DNA for the CDR3 is TGTGCCAGCAGCTTCGGGGGAGGGGGAACGACAGATACGCAGTATTTT.

The chain uses TRBV20-1 and TRBJ2-1; the D is unclear. The V gene lost 6 bases and the J gene lost 7 bases, with 13 bases spanning the gap. CDR1 is DFQATT and CDR2 is SNEGSKA in the germline V gene (reference sequence). The length of the CDR3 is 12 residues. The CDR3: CSAMALGNEQFF. The CDR3 DNA reads as TGCAGTGCGATGGCCCTTGGGAATGAGCAGTTCTTC.

This clonotype was observed a few times. This chain connects TRBV12-3 or TRBV12-4 to TRBJ1-2; 10 nucleotides match TRBD1. V was pared by 6 bases and J by 6 bases, with 10 bases of the junction left unmatched. The CDR3 runs to 15 residues. CDR3 nucleotides: TGTGCCAGCAGCCTCCCGGGACAGGGGCTAAATGGCTACACCTTC. Translated, it gives CASSLPGQGLNGYTF.

This clonotype was detected many times. This rearrangement joins TRBV25-1 to TRBJ1-2; D is perhaps TRBD1 (5 bases). The CDR3 runs to 15 residues. Germline values: CDR1 MGHDK, CDR2 SYGVNS. V lost 4 bases and J 0 bases, leaving 12 bases between the germline ends. The CDR3 spells CASSVYRQSNYGYTF. As DNA, the CDR3 is TGTGCCAGCAGTGTCTACCGACAGTCTAACTATGGCTACACCTTC.

This chain connects TRBV20-1 to TRBJ2-1; possibly TRBD1 or TRBD2 for D (6 bases each). Trimming stripped 2 bases from V and 4 bases from J, with 15 bases between. The CDR3 is 15 amino acids. Germline CDR1 and CDR2: DFQATT and SNEGSKA (reference sequence). The CDR3 region is CSARKTRGVYNEQFF. In nucleotides, the CDR3 is TGCAGTGCTAGAAAGACTAGGGGGGTTTACAATGAGCAGTTCTTC.

This clonotype appeared a few times. V is TRBV28 and J is TRBJ2-1, with no clear D. The CDR3 contains 11 residues. Per germline, CDR1 MDHEN and CDR2 SYDVKM. Trimming took off 6 bases at V and 10 bases at J, with 10 bases between the two ends. CDR3 protein: CASRDLREQFF. CDR3 nucleotide sequence: TGTGCCAGCAGGGACCTCAGGGAGCAGTTCTTC. The full variable domain, completed using reference TRBV28 and TRBJ2-1, is DVKVTQSSRYLVKRTGEKVFLECVQDMDHENMFWYRQDPGLGLRLIYFSYDVKMKEKGDIPEGYSVSREKKERFSLILESASTNQTSMYLCASRDLREQFFGPGTRLTVL.

This chain links TRBV20-1 with TRBJ2-5; 8 bases fit TRBD2. The CDR3 contains 14 residues. Trimming removed 6 bases from V and 5 bases from J; junction bases left unmatched: 11. Germline assignment: CDR1 DFQATT and CDR2 SNEGSKA (reference sequence). The CDR3 here is CSAPIAGLGETQYF. In DNA form, the CDR3 reads TGCAGTGCCCCAATAGCGGGATTAGGGGAGACCCAGTACTTC.

This clonotype occurred once. This rearrangement joins TRBV5-1 to TRBJ1-6; 10 positions match TRBD1. The germline V gene encodes CDR1 SGHRS and CDR2 YFSETQ. This CDR3 has 14 amino acids. V lost 2 bases and J lost 12; bases outside the gene matches: 5. The CDR3 protein is CASSFGQGVRPLHF. The CDR3 nucleotides are TGCGCCAGCAGCTTCGGACAGGGGGTGAGACCCCTCCACTTT.

In this sample, this clonotype turned up a few times. The chain has TRBV6-1 and TRBJ1-2; D gene ambiguous. The CDR3 is 16 residues long. Germline assignment: CDR1 MNHNS and CDR2 SASEGT. Trimming pared 1 base from V and 2 bases from J, leaving 14 bases between. CDR3 in amino acids: CASSEVREKPNYGYTF. CDR3 coding DNA: TGTGCCAGCAGTGAAGTGAGGGAAAAGCCGAACTATGGCTACACCTTC.

The J gene is TRBJ1-1, the V gene TRBV2; D is undetermined. The length of the CDR3 is 13 residues. Deletions cut 7 bases from V and 1 base from J, with 10 bases between. Germline V CDR1 and CDR2: SNHLY, FYNNEI. The CDR3 here is CASKVKANTEAFF. The CDR3 DNA sequence: TGTGCCAGCAAGGTAAAGGCGAACACTGAAGCTTTCTTT.

This clonotype has more than one count but fewer than ten. V usage is TRBV6-1 and J usage is TRBJ2-7, with 11 bases matching TRBD2. Losses at the gene ends were 8 bases for V and 2 bases for J; bases not matched to a gene: 8. Germline lookup yields CDR1 MNHNS and CDR2 SASEGT. The CDR3 spans 15 residues. This CDR3 reads CASCTGTSGTYEQYF. The CDR3 DNA follows: TGTGCCAGCTGTACAGGGACTAGCGGAACCTACGAGCAGTACTTC.

CDR3: CASSSLAPLNYEQYF. In DNA, the CDR3 is TGTGCCAGCAGTTCCCTTGCTCCACTCAACTACGAGCAGTACTTC. The rearrangement links TRBV6-1 to TRBJ2-7; D ambiguous. This CDR3 comprises 15 residues. Per germline, CDR1 MNHNS and CDR2 SASEGT. V dropped 5 bases and J dropped 3 bases, with 17 bases sitting between them.

Concerning this clonotype itself: Germline is not matched at one junction end, which may reflect a read error. The J gene is TRBJ2-3, the V gene TRBV24-1; 9 bases map to TRBD2. The V gene's germline CDR1 is KGHDR and CDR2 SFDVKD. The length of the CDR3 is 13 residues. The CDR3 nucleotides are TGTTCCACCAGGGGGACTAGCCCGGATACGCAGTATTTT. It encodes CSTRGTSPDTQYF.

The V and J genes are TRBV20-1 and TRBJ1-4; no clear D. The CDR3 consists of 14 residues. The germline CDR1 and CDR2 sequences are DFQATT and SNEGSKA (reference sequence). V was clipped by 0 bases and J by 3 bases, with 8 bases between them. CDR3 loop: CSAREGSSNEKLFF. CDR3 DNA: TGCAGTGCTAGAGAAGGATCCTCTAATGAAAAACTGTTTTTT.

This clonotype was seen ten or more times. DNA of the CDR3: TGCAGTGCCCCGACTAGCGGGAGGACAGATACGCAGTATTTT. Residues: CSAPTSGRTDTQYF. This sequence joins TRBV20-1 and TRBJ2-3; TRBD2 matches at 13 bases. This CDR3 has 14 residues. The germline V gene encodes CDR1 DFQATT and CDR2 SNEGSKA (reference sequence). V trimming: 6 bases; J trimming: 3 bases; junction bases outside the gene matches: 3.

This clonotype showed up just once. The chain links TRBV5-5 to TRBJ2-3; no clear D. The V gene's germline CDR1 is SGHKS and CDR2 YYEKEE (reference sequence). V was pared by 1 base and J by 4 bases, with 13 bases between. The CDR3 runs 15 residues. The CDR3 here is CASSLRIGLPDTQYF. Here the CDR3 DNA reads TGTGCCAGCAGCTTGCGGATAGGCCTGCCAGATACGCAGTATTTT.

This clonotype was seen only a few times. The chain is built from TRBV10-2 and TRBJ2-7; 8 positions agree with TRBD1. The CDR3 extends over 13 amino acids. V was pared by 9 bases and J by 3 bases, with 7 bases of the junction left unmatched. Per germline, CDR1 WSHSY and CDR2 SAAADI. The CDR3 DNA follows: TGCGCCAGTACTAAGACAGGGGACTACGAGCAGTACTTC. It specifies CASTKTGDYEQYF.

V is TRBV20-1 and J is TRBJ1-1; 9 bases match TRBD1. Germline loops: CDR1 DFQATT, CDR2 SNEGSKA (reference sequence). The CDR3 spans 13 residues. CDR3 region: CSPQGAVNTEAFF. The CDR3 region has the DNA TGCAGCCCACAGGGGGCGGTGAACACTGAAGCTTTCTTT.

This rearrangement joins TRBV20-1 to TRBJ1-5, with 9 bases identical to TRBD1. Germline loops: CDR1 DFQATT, CDR2 SNEGSKA (reference sequence). The junction had 2 bases not matched to a gene; V was cut back by 0 bases and J by 5 bases. This CDR3 spans 14 amino acids. CDR3 DNA sequence: TGCAGTGCTAGAGAGGGACAGGGCTATCAGCCCCAGCATTTT. This translates into CSAREGQGYQPQHF.

This chain uses TRBV19 with TRBJ2-4, with a tentative D call TRBD1 (7 bases). Trimming left V 2 bases short and J 6 bases short, with 14 bases between. Germline V CDR1 and CDR2: LNHDA, SQIVND (reference sequence). The CDR3 sequence is 15 residues long. The CDR3 is CASSINRGGGNIQYF. The CDR3 coding sequence is TGTGCCAGTAGTATAAACAGGGGAGGAGGAAACATTCAGTACTTC.

This clonotype has ten or more counts. V is TRBV5-1 and J is TRBJ2-1; 7 positions match TRBD1. The CDR3 contains 14 residues. The junction had 5 bases not matched to a gene; V was cut back by 4 bases and J by 4 bases. CDR1 is SGHRS, CDR2 YFSETQ, per germline. The CDR3 loop is CASSTGQHYNEQFF. CDR3 DNA sequence: TGCGCCAGCAGCACGGGACAGCATTACAATGAGCAGTTCTTC.

The chain has TRBV4-2 and TRBJ2-1; TRBD2 aligns across 7 bases. Germline V gene lookup returns CDR1 LGHNA and CDR2 YNFKEQ. CDR3 length: 18 amino acids. The V segment lost 1 base and the J segment 3 bases; nucleotides outside the gene matches: 12. The chain's CDR3 is CASSQVGEGLVDYNEQFF. CDR3 nucleotides: TGTGCCAGCAGCCAAGTGGGTGAAGGACTAGTCGACTACAATGAGCAGTTCTTC.

The chain recombines TRBV24-1 with TRBJ1-2; no reliable D call. V was clipped by 4 bases and J by 4 bases, with 6 bases between them. The germline gives CDR1 KGHDR, CDR2 SFDVKD. The CDR3 spans 12 residues. CDR3 DNA: TGTGCCACCAGTGAAGGGTTCTATGGCTACACCTTC. As protein: CATSEGFYGYTF.

The genes are TRBV20-1 and TRBJ2-7; 8 bases are shared with TRBD1. V trimming: 0 bases; J trimming: 3 bases; junction bases outside the gene matches: 7. The CDR3 runs 15 residues. Germline values: CDR1 DFQATT, CDR2 SNEGSKA (reference sequence). CDR3: CSARDVGTGVYEQYF. CDR3 coding DNA: TGCAGTGCTAGAGATGTCGGGACAGGAGTCTACGAGCAGTACTTC.

J is TRBJ2-7 and V is TRBV5-1; 7 nucleotides align to TRBD1. Germline loops: CDR1 SGHRS, CDR2 YFSETQ. The V and J ends lost 6 bases and 0 bases, in that order; junction bases with no gene match: 6. This CDR3 comprises 14 residues. CDR3 amino acids: CASNRGSSSYEQYF. Here the CDR3 DNA reads TGCGCCAGCAACAGGGGATCGAGCTCCTACGAGCAGTACTTC.